The clone carrying this T cell receptor beta chain was seen a handful of times. The record originates from a study of blood T cells in healthy people across ages. Next came a second PCR, run for roughly 6 to 11 cycles, which used a sample-barcoded 5' primer along with a J-beta primer mix. TCRdb reprocessed the 5' RACE reads with MiXCR, giving one entry per CDR3 protein. The sample has 550,000 to 800,000 distinct CDR3 sequences, 20% to 25% seen once; the top ten hold roughly 3.6%. The TCR originated in a man between 70 and 80 years old in good health. Sequenced sample: blood.

The CDR3 reads CASSLVIKETQYF. The DNA of the CDR3 is TGCGCCAGCAGCTTGGTTATCAAAGAGACCCAGTACTTC. The V and J genes are TRBV5-1 and TRBJ2-5; no reliable D call. This CDR3 has 13 residues. Germline-derived CDR1 and CDR2 are SGHRS and YFSETQ. Trimming left V 0 bases short and J 3 bases short, with 6 bases between.